These 13 T cell receptor beta chains share one sample of origin, sequenced in a study of T cells in Graves' hyperthyroidism and ophthalmopathy. From RNA transcripts, TCR beta CDR3 regions were amplified. The TCR CDR3 was amplified in a first-round RT-PCR using the HTBI primer set. TCRdb reanalysed the multiplex PCR reads using MiXCR and keeps one entry per CDR3 protein. The sample consists of 530,000 or so distinct CDR3 sequences, more than 15% of them appearing once. Source material: blood. These receptors all come from a woman aged 18-29 years with Graves' ophthalmopathy.

This clonotype has more than one count but fewer than ten. The chain joins TRBV27 to TRBJ2-3; a weak D match, TRBD2 (6 bases). Germline V gives CDR1 MNHEY, CDR2 SMNVEV (reference sequence). Trimming left V 3 bases short and J 0 bases short, with 10 bases between. This CDR3 has 15 amino acids. In nucleotides, the CDR3 is TGTGCCAGCAGTTTCGGGGGTCTTAGCACAGATACGCAGTATTTT. It codes for CASSFGGLSTDTQYF.

On this clonotype: This may be a read error: a much more frequent sequence differs by one nucleotide. The chain uses TRBV28 and TRBJ2-7, with TRBD2 identical over 7 bases. The germline V gene has CDR1 MDHEN and CDR2 SYDVKM. The CDR3 loop spans 11 amino acids. V dropped 6 bases and J dropped 6; count of bases not matched to a gene: 2. CDR3 sequence reads: CASRGGGEQYF. CDR3 nucleotides: TGTGCCAGCAGGGGGGGGGGCGAGCAGTACTTC.

This clonotype was counted many times. The genes are TRBV6-1 and TRBJ2-5; 8 nucleotides align to TRBD2. The V segment lost 3 bases and the J segment 5 bases; nucleotides outside the gene matches: 11. This CDR3 spans 16 amino acids. CDR1 MNHNS and CDR2 SASEGT come from the germline V gene. CDR3 sequence reads: CASSEPAGAHGETQYF. CDR3 DNA sequence: TGTGCCAGCAGTGAGCCAGCGGGGGCACACGGGGAGACCCAGTACTTC.

The chain is built from TRBV4-1 and TRBJ1-6; the D gene is possibly TRBD1 (6 bases). Germline CDR1 is MGHRA and CDR2 is YSYEKL. V dropped 0 bases and J dropped 9 bases, with 12 bases sitting between them. CDR3 size: 15 residues. CDR3 in amino acids: CASSQEGGGVSPLHF. The CDR3 DNA is TGCGCCAGCAGCCAAGAAGGGGGAGGGGTTTCACCCCTCCACTTT.

This clonotype was seen repeatedly, ten times or more. The rearrangement links TRBV12-3 or TRBV12-4 to TRBJ2-3; 10 bases align to TRBD1. The CDR3 runs to 16 residues. Losses at the gene ends were 5 bases for V and 1 base for J; bases not matched to a gene: 6. This CDR3 is CASSPRQGAGTDTQYF. In DNA, the CDR3 is TGTGCCAGCAGTCCCCGACAGGGGGCGGGCACAGATACGCAGTATTTT.

This clonotype has a handful of counts. V usage is TRBV20-1 and J usage is TRBJ1-5; D uncertain. The CDR3 runs 13 residues. Germline CDR1 reads DFQATT; CDR2 reads SNEGSKA (reference sequence). Trimming removed 1 base from V and 1 base from J, with 5 bases in between. The CDR3 DNA follows: TGCAGTGCTAGAGCAGCAAGCAATCAGCCCCAGCATTTT. It translates to CSARAASNQPQHF.

The chain has TRBV19 and TRBJ1-2, with TRBD1 matching over 7 bases. With V trimmed by 4 bases and J by 4 bases, 6 bases remained unmatched. From germline, CDR1 is LNHDA and CDR2 SQIVND (reference sequence). CDR3 length equals 14 residues. CDR3 region: CASSTWDRLYGYTF. The CDR3 bases are TGTGCCAGTAGTACTTGGGACAGACTCTATGGCTACACCTTC.

Many counts were recorded for this clonotype. At one of its ends the junction is not consistent with the germline gene, which may arise from a read error. The J gene is TRBJ1-1, the V gene TRBV7-9, with TRBD1 identical over 7 bases. The CDR3 length is 12 residues. Per the germline V gene, CDR1 is SEHNR and CDR2 is FQNEAQ (reference sequence). The CDR3 sequence: CASSLDRVEAFF. The CDR3 bases are TGCGCCAGCAGCCTAGACAGGGTTGAAGCTTTCTTT.

The rearrangement uses TRBV28 and TRBJ1-2, with D perhaps matching TRBD1 (6 bases). Trimming left V 3 bases short and J 14 bases short, with 13 bases between. This CDR3 spans 11 amino acids. Germline values: CDR1 MDHEN, CDR2 SYDVKM. The CDR3, as DNA: TGTGCCAGCAGTTTCGGGGGCCGGTGGACCTTC. The encoded protein is CASSFGGRWTF.

This clonotype was detected only a few times. The chain employs TRBV9 and TRBJ2-7; D tentatively fits TRBD1 or TRBD2 (5 bases each). The CDR3 extends over 15 amino acids. V was shortened by 1 base and J by 3 bases, with 14 bases between the two germline ends. Germline loops: CDR1 SGDLS, CDR2 YYNGEE. In nucleotides, the CDR3 is TGTGCCAGCAGCGTACGTGGGGGAAGTAGCTACGAGCAGTACTTC. As protein: CASSVRGGSSYEQYF.

This clonotype occurred many times. V gene TRBV7-3 combines with J gene TRBJ1-5, with 9 nucleotides matching TRBD1. There are 19 residues in the CDR3. After removal of 1 base from V and 1 base from J, the junction contained 11 bases not matched to a gene. Per germline, CDR1 SGHTA and CDR2 FQGTGA. DNA of the CDR3: TGTGCCAGCAGCTTAAAGCTGGACAGGGGTGGATTCAGCAATCAGCCCCAGCATTTT. Its protein is CASSLKLDRGGFSNQPQHF.

The rearrangement links TRBV6-1 to TRBJ1-5; D unclear. Trimming removed 10 bases from V and 0 bases from J, with 13 bases in between. The germline gives CDR1 MNHNS, CDR2 SASEGT. The CDR3 length is 14 residues. The CDR3 region has the DNA TGTGCCACCCAATTCAGTAATAGCAATCAGCCCCAGCATTTT. It is translated as CATQFSNSNQPQHF.

This clonotype came up many times. The J gene is TRBJ1-5, the V gene TRBV7-2; D is unclear. Germline V gives CDR1 SGHTA, CDR2 FQGNSA. This CDR3 spans 13 amino acids. Trimming took off 5 bases at V and 8 bases at J, with 13 bases between the two ends. CDR3 region: CASSIHQDEPQHF. CDR3 nucleotides: TGTGCCAGCAGCATCCATCAGGACGAGCCCCAGCATTTT.